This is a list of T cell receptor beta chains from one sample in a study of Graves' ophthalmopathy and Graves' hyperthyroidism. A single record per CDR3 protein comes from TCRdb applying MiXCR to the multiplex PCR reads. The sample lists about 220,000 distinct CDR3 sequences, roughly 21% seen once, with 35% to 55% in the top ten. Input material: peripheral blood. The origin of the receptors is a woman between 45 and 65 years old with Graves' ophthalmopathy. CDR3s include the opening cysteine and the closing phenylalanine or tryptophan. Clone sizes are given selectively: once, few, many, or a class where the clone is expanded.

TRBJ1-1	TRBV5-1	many	CASSPTVATEAFF
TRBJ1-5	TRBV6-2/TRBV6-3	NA	CASTSAGEEQPQHF
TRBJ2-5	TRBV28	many	CASSLTFQETQYF
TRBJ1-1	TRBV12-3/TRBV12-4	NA	CASRDEGLTEAFF
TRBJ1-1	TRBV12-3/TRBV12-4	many	CASSLATMNTEAFF
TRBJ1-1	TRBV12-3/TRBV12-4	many	CASSSRDRGRRAFF
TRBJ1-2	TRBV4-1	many	CASSQEVWVAGYTF
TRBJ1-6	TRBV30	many	CAWKGSRTSPLHF
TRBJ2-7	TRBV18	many	CASSPALGEQYF
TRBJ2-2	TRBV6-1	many	CASGGHNTGELFF
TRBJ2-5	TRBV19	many	CASSPQGAQETQYF
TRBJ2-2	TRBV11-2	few	CASSLGAGRVNTGELFF
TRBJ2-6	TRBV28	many	CASSRTGSEANVLTF
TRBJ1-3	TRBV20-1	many	CSARERDSGNTIYF
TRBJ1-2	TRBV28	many	CASSLYRGGNYGYTF
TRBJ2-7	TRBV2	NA	CASRAYRADEQYF
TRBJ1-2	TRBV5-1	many	CASSLGTENYGYTF
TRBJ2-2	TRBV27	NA	CASSPGQGYTGELFF
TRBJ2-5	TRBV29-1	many	CSVPDPGGWTQYF
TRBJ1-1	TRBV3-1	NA	CASSARSRGTITGAFF
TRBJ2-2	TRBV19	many	CASSISPSTGGLTGELFF
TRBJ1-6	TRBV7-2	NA	CASSLVSTGNSPLHF
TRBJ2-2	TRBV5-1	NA	CASSQQGRELFF
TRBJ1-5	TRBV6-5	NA	CASSSVRDQPQHF
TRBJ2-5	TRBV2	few	CASSGVDSGPQETQYF
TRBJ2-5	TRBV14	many	CASSQGYQETQYF
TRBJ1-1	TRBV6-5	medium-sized	CASGAGASSEAFF
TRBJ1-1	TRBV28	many	CASRAPVYTEAFF
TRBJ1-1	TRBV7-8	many	CASSLRAGGTEAFF
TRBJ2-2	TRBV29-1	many	CSVVFGTGGAVTGELFF
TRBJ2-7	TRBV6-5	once	CASSYPGDSSDEQYF
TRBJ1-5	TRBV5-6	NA	CASSSGFRAQHF
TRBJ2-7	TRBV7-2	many	CASSFRTSGILEQYF
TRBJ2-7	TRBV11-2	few	CASSFGTITRGLVKQYF
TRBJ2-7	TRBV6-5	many	CASKLGLTYEQYF
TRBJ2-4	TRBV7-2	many	CASSVQGHQNIQYF
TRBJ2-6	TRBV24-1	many	CATLDGNSGANVLTF
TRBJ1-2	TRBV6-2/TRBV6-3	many	CASSYLTGPSGGYTF
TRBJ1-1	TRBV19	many	CASSDWSMTKNEAFF
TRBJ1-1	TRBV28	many	CASSFAVYAMNTEAFF
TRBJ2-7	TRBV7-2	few	CASSPGTGGLGQYF
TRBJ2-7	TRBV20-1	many	CSARVRAQTKLEQYF
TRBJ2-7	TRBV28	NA	CASSFRDREGYEQYF